This is a list of T cell receptor beta chains from one sample in a study of cytomegalovirus exposure and HLA in healthy donors. Sequenced by immunoSEQ multiplex PCR; TCRdb stores in-frame clones only, minus some. Of more than 130,000 clones in the sample, 76% are singletons; the top ten hold under 4.5%. The sequencing sample was made of PBMCs. These receptor sequences come from a man aged 18 to 30 in good health and CMV-seronegative. The CDR3 runs from the conserved cysteine through the conserved F or W. The D gene is left open where the match is weak. Some rows have no size entry. The others give once, few or many, or a class for an expanded clone.

abundance,j_gene,d_gene,v_gene,CDR3nt,CDR3aa
NA,TRBJ2-3,TRBD1,TRBV5-1,TGCGCCAGCAGCTTGGAGGGACAGGGGGCAAGGGGCACAGATACGCAGTATTTT,CASSLEGQGARGTDTQYF
NA,TRBJ2-7,TRBD1,TRBV5-1,TGCGCCAGCAGCTTCGGGACAGGAGGGCCCTACGAGCAGTACTTC,CASSFGTGGPYEQYF
NA,TRBJ2-7,TRBD1,TRBV28,TGTGCCAGCAGTTTCAGGGGGCTTCGCTCCTACGAGCAGTACTTC,CASSFRGLRSYEQYF
NA,TRBJ1-1,NA,TRBV7-3,TGTGCCAGCAGCTTAACGGGTGGGGCGGGGGCTTTCTTT,CASSLTGGAGAFF
NA,TRBJ2-7,NA,TRBV7-9,TGTGCCAGCAGCCCTCGTTTACAGAGTTACTCCTACGAGCAGTACTTC,CASSPRLQSYSYEQYF
NA,TRBJ2-7,NA,TRBV2,TGTGCCAGCAGCTCCGGGACAAGAGCCTCCTACGAGCAGTACTTC,CASSSGTRASYEQYF
NA,TRBJ2-7,NA,TRBV5-5,TGTGCCAGCAGCGTACTGAACTACGAGCAGTACTTC,CASSVLNYEQYF
NA,TRBJ2-3,NA,TRBV7-9,TGTGCCAGCAGCCTGCGGACAGAGAATACGCAGTATTTT,CASSLRTENTQYF
few,TRBJ2-4,TRBD2,TRBV4-1,TGCGCCAGCAGCCAAGAGGGACTAGCCCGTCAGTACTTC,CASSQEGLARQYF
NA,TRBJ1-2,NA,TRBV11-2,TGTGCCAGCAGCACCCCTACAGCCTCCAGTCCATACGCCTTC,CASSTPTASSPYAF
NA,TRBJ2-1,NA,TRBV9,TGTGCCAGCAGCGTACAGAGGTCCAATGAGCAGTTCTTC,CASSVQRSNEQFF
NA,TRBJ1-5,NA,TRBV12-5,TGTGCTAGTGGGTTGGGGGGGCGTCAGCCCCAGCATTTT,CASGLGGRQPQHF
NA,TRBJ2-7,NA,TRBV2,TGTGCCAGCACCGCCCGCTATACCTCCTACGAGCAGTACTTC,CASTARYTSYEQYF
once,TRBJ2-2,NA,TRBV19,TGTGCCAGTAGGATCCAGGGCCACACCGGGGAGCTGTTTTTT,CASRIQGHTGELFF
NA,TRBJ1-1,TRBD1,TRBV7-9,TGTGCCAGCAGCTCCTACAGGGGGAACACTGAAGCTTTCTTT,CASSSYRGNTEAFF
NA,TRBJ2-7,NA,TRBV6-5,TGTGCCAGCAGTCCCTCACAGGGTCACGAGCAGTACTTC,CASSPSQGHEQYF